The 10 T cell receptor beta chains given below trace back to one sample, sequenced in a study of T-cell memory formation after mild COVID-19. TCRdb reprocessed the 5' RACE reads with MiXCR, giving one entry per CDR3 protein. This sample yields 350,000 to 500,000 distinct CDR3 sequences, of which around 18% are seen a single time; 7.5% to 9.5% belongs to the top ten. The source material was PBMCs or a T cell subset sorted from them (not recorded which). These receptors originate from an adult woman who had mild COVID-19 (a few samples of this study predate the infection). Cell type and time point are not known.

This chain connects TRBV12-3 or TRBV12-4 to TRBJ2-2, with 8 bases fitting TRBD2. The J segment lost 6 bases and the V segment lost 4 bases, leaving 10 bases of the junction unmatched. This CDR3 is built from 16 residues. The CDR3 sequence: CASSSTLGLAAGELFF. CDR3 bases: TGTGCCAGCAGTTCCACTCTCGGACTAGCCGCCGGGGAGCTGTTTTTT.

The chain carries TRBV7-9 and TRBJ1-1; no clear D gene. CDR1 is SEHNR, CDR2 FQNEAQ, per germline (reference sequence). Trimming removed 3 bases at V and 7 bases at J, with 6 bases between. The CDR3 totals 11 residues. The CDR3: CASSFGGEAFF. Written as DNA, the CDR3 is TGTGCCAGCAGCTTCGGCGGTGAAGCTTTCTTT.

V gene TRBV15 combines with J gene TRBJ2-2, with D perhaps matching TRBD1 or TRBD2 (5 bases each). The V and J ends lost 1 base and 5 bases respectively, with 11 bases between them. The CDR3 covers 15 residues. Looked up from germline, CDR1 is LNHNV and CDR2 is YYDKDF (reference sequence). Written as DNA, the CDR3 is TGTGCCACCAGCAGAGCCAGGGAGCGGACCGGGGAGCTGTTTTTT. This sequence encodes CATSRARERTGELFF.

The rearrangement uses TRBV29-1 and TRBJ2-5; 12 positions agree with TRBD1. CDR3 length: 16 amino acids. Trimming at V came to 4 bases and at J to 4 bases, leaving 10 bases not matched to a gene. Germline V gene lookup returns CDR1 SQVTM and CDR2 ANQGSEA. Here the CDR3 DNA reads TGCAGCGTTGCCGGGACAGGGGGCGGTCTATCAGAGACCCAGTACTTC. The encoded protein is CSVAGTGGGLSETQYF.

The DNA of the CDR3 is TGTGCCAGTAGTATTCTCCGGGACAGCTTCGGCGAGCAGTACTTC. Amino acid sequence: CASSILRDSFGEQYF. The V call is TRBV19, the J call TRBJ2-7, with 7 bases identical to TRBD1. The CDR3 extends over 15 amino acids. CDR1 is LNHDA and CDR2 is SQIVND in the germline V gene (reference sequence). The junction had 11 bases not matched to a gene; V was cut back by 3 bases and J by 6 bases.

This clonotype occurred a few times. J is TRBJ2-7 and V is TRBV5-1, with TRBD1 matching over 7 bases. This CDR3 contains 16 residues. V lost 7 bases, J lost 3 bases, and 16 bases stayed unmatched. From germline, CDR1 is SGHRS and CDR2 YFSETQ. The CDR3 coding sequence is TGCGCCAGCCACGAGGGACAGCCGACTCCTGTCTACGAGCAGTACTTC. Protein sequence: CASHEGQPTPVYEQYF.

V and J are TRBV12-3 or TRBV12-4 and TRBJ2-3, with D tentatively TRBD2 (5 bases). V lost 7 bases, J lost 4 bases, and 15 bases lay in between. The CDR3 is 14 residues long. CDR3 sequence: CASMSRGLADTQYF. The CDR3 nucleotides read TGTGCCAGCATGAGCCGGGGTTTAGCAGATACGCAGTATTTT.

The chain recombines TRBV14 with TRBJ1-1; the D is unclear. There are 15 residues in the CDR3. V was clipped by 4 bases and J by 3 bases, with 15 bases between them. Germline CDR1 reads SGHDN; CDR2 reads FVKESK. The CDR3: CASSPRARKDTEAFF. The CDR3 DNA follows: TGTGCCAGCAGCCCTCGGGCCCGAAAGGACACTGAAGCTTTCTTT.

This clonotype has more than one count but fewer than ten. The chain has TRBV29-1 and TRBJ2-5; D is undetermined. CDR3 length: 12 residues. Germline CDR1 and CDR2: SQVTM and ANQGSEA. V dropped 5 bases and J dropped 0 bases, with 7 bases sitting between them. DNA of the CDR3: TGCAGCGTTCTAGGGTACCAAGAGACCCAGTACTTC. As protein: CSVLGYQETQYF.

This chain uses TRBV7-3 with TRBJ2-1; D gene unclear. The CDR3 has 16 residues. The V gene lost 3 bases and the J gene lost 0 bases, with 12 bases spanning the gap. Germline CDR1 SGHTA, CDR2 FQGTGA. The CDR3 region has the DNA TGTGCCAGCAGCTTGGTTAGTCTCAGCTCCTACAATGAGCAGTTCTTC. This translates into CASSLVSLSSYNEQFF.